These 22 T cell receptor beta chains share one sample of origin, sequenced in a study of blood T cell repertoires in COVID-19. Using immunoSEQ multiplex PCR, the repertoire was profiled, and TCRdb retains in-frame clones only, with some absent. The sample has 120,000 to 150,000 clones, around four fifths seen once. The sequenced material came from PBMCs or T cells enriched from blood (not recorded which). The receptors stem from a woman in her thirties or forties who had recovered from COVID-19.

V usage is TRBV5-6 and J usage is TRBJ2-1, with 8 positions matching TRBD1. Germline V CDR1 and CDR2: SGHDT, YYEEEE. J was trimmed by 6 bases and V by 1 base; bases with no gene match: 0. The length of the CDR3 is 13 residues. CDR3 in amino acids: CASSLTGGNEQFF. The CDR3 nucleotides are TGTGCCAGCAGCTTGACAGGGGGCAATGAGCAGTTCTTC.

This CDR3 is CASSLVSGVEETQYF. As DNA, the CDR3 is TGTGCCAGCAGCTTAGTTAGCGGGGTCGAAGAGACCCAGTACTTC. V usage is TRBV13 and J usage is TRBJ2-5, with TRBD2 matching over 8 bases. The CDR3 extends over 15 amino acids. Looked up from germline, CDR1 is PRHDT and CDR2 is FYEKMQ (reference sequence). Losses at the gene ends were 1 base for V and 3 bases for J; bases not matched to a gene: 4.

The chain uses TRBV5-1 and TRBJ2-7, with D uncertain. V dropped 4 bases and J dropped 3 bases, with 14 bases sitting between them. Germline CDR1 reads SGHRS; CDR2 reads YFSETQ. This CDR3 comprises 14 residues. The CDR3 reads CASSPSGTDYEQYF. The CDR3, as DNA: TGCGCCAGCAGCCCCTCAGGCACCGACTACGAGCAGTACTTC.

The DNA for the CDR3 is TGTGCCAGCAGTACACCCGAGGGGAACACTGAAGCTTTCTTT. This gives the protein CASSTPEGNTEAFF. This rearrangement joins TRBV27 to TRBJ1-1; D unresolved. The V end was cut by 5 bases, the J end by 1 base, with 11 bases between. This CDR3 has 14 amino acids. CDR1 and CDR2 (germline): MNHEY, SMNVEV (reference sequence).

This chain links TRBV10-1 with TRBJ2-3, with 8 nucleotides matching TRBD2. J was trimmed by 3 bases and V by 6 bases; bases with no gene match: 5. From germline, CDR1 is WNHNN and CDR2 SYGVQD (reference sequence). This CDR3 has 14 amino acids. The CDR3 is CASSLGGETDTQYF. The CDR3 DNA reads as TGCGCCAGCAGCCTCGGGGGGGAAACAGATACGCAGTATTTT.

This chain uses TRBV6-5 with TRBJ2-1; 13 bases line up with TRBD2. Trimming took 4 bases from V and 7 from J; bases not matched to a gene: 7. The germline V gene has CDR1 MNHEY and CDR2 SVGAGI. This CDR3 contains 16 residues. DNA for the CDR3: TGTGCCAGCAGTTTTCCGACTAGCGGGGGGATAAATGAGCAGTTCTTC. The encoded protein is CASSFPTSGGINEQFF.

The chain carries TRBV3-1 (or the pseudogene TRBV3-2) and TRBJ1-1; 9 bases are a match to TRBD1. The CDR3 sequence is 12 residues long. Per germline, CDR1 LGHDT and CDR2 YNNKEL (reference sequence). Unmatched junction bases numbered 2, after V lost 8 bases and J lost 4 bases. The CDR3 DNA is TGTGCCAGCCGACAGGGGGTCACTGAAGCTTTCTTT. Translated, it gives CASRQGVTEAFF.

The gene calls are TRBV5-6 and TRBJ2-7, with D unresolved. Germline lookup yields CDR1 SGHDT and CDR2 YYEEEE. The CDR3 sequence is 16 residues long. V lost 0 bases to trimming and J lost 0 bases, with 13 bases between them. The CDR3 loop reads CASSLGLNRNSYEQYF. The CDR3 DNA follows: TGTGCCAGCAGCTTGGGACTGAATAGGAACTCCTACGAGCAGTACTTC.

The chain links TRBV30 to TRBJ1-5, with TRBD1 as a possible D gene (5 bases). CDR3 size: 13 residues. Germline V gives CDR1 GTSNPN, CDR2 SVGIG (reference sequence). V lost 1 base, J lost 7 bases, and 11 bases lay in between. In nucleotides, the CDR3 is TGTGCCTGGAGTGGCCAGGGCGGACAGCCCCAGCATTTT. It specifies CAWSGQGGQPQHF.

The chain couples TRBV5-1 to TRBJ2-2, with D unclear. V shed 4 bases and J shed 4 bases, with 8 bases lying between them. The CDR3 extends over 13 amino acids. Germline V gives CDR1 SGHRS, CDR2 YFSETQ. The CDR3 reads CASSPTVTGELFF. The CDR3 DNA sequence: TGCGCCAGCAGCCCCACAGTCACCGGGGAGCTGTTTTTT.

The chain recombines TRBV5-1 with TRBJ2-1, with 10 bases aligning to TRBD2. V gave up 4 bases and J gave up 7 bases; unmatched junction bases: 5. Germline CDR1 reads SGHRS; CDR2 reads YFSETQ. This CDR3 comprises 14 residues. This CDR3 is CASSEGTSANEQFF. In nucleotides, the CDR3 is TGCGCCAGCAGCGAGGGGACTAGCGCGAATGAGCAGTTCTTC. Drawing the rest from reference TRBV5-1 and TRBJ2-1, the complete variable domain is KAGVTQTPRYLIKTRGQQVTLSCSPISGHRSVSWYQQTPGQGLQFLFEYFSETQRNKGNFPGRFSGRQFSNSRSEMNVSTLELGDSALYLCASSEGTSANEQFFGPGTRLTVL.

The chain carries TRBV2 and TRBJ1-5, with TRBD1 matching over 7 bases. V was clipped by 7 bases and J by 4 bases; unmatched bases: 10. This CDR3 spans 15 amino acids. Germline V gene lookup returns CDR1 SNHLY and CDR2 FYNNEI. CDR3 DNA: TGTGCCAGCACCAGGACAGGATTGTCTAATCAGCCCCAGCATTTT. Its translation is CASTRTGLSNQPQHF.

The V gene is TRBV19, the J gene TRBJ1-5; D possibly corresponds to TRBD1 (5 bases). CDR3 length: 15 residues. Trimming cost V 3 bases and J 4 bases, with 13 bases left between them. Germline CDR1 reads LNHDA; CDR2 reads SQIVND (reference sequence). CDR3 region: CASSMARVGNQPQHF. CDR3 coding DNA: TGTGCCAGTAGTATGGCCAGGGTCGGTAATCAGCCCCAGCATTTT.

The chain links TRBV6-6 to TRBJ1-1; 7 bases are shared with TRBD1. This CDR3 contains 15 residues. Trimming at V came to 5 bases and at J to 4 bases, leaving 10 bases not matched to a gene. Germline lookup yields CDR1 MNHNY and CDR2 SVGAGI (reference sequence). The CDR3 sequence is CASSIPTGRSTEAFF. The CDR3 region has the DNA TGTGCCAGCAGTATCCCGACAGGGAGGAGCACTGAAGCTTTCTTT.

This clone was seen a few times. The rearrangement uses TRBV9 and TRBJ2-5, with TRBD1 identical over 11 bases. The CDR3 has 15 residues. Germline V CDR1 and CDR2: SGDLS, YYNGEE. V shed 2 bases and J 5 bases; nucleotides not matched to a gene: 5. The DNA of the CDR3 is TGTGCCAGCAGCGTGGACAGGGGGCTTGGGGAGACCCAGTACTTC. Encoded protein: CASSVDRGLGETQYF.

The chain carries TRBV5-4 and TRBJ2-7; no definite D call. Germline CDR1 SGHNT, CDR2 YYREEE (reference sequence). Trimming shortened V by 3 bases and J by 4 bases, and 23 bases separated the two germline ends. The CDR3 consists of 17 residues. The CDR3 reads CASSYESSSVPGYEQYF. CDR3 nucleotide sequence: TGTGCCAGCAGCTACGAATCAAGCTCCGTACCAGGTTACGAGCAGTACTTC. The full variable domain, its missing parts supplied by reference TRBV5-4 and TRBJ2-7, is ETGVTQSPTHLIKTRGQQVTLRCSSQSGHNTVSWYQQALGQGPQFIFQYYREEENGRGNFPPRFSGLQFPNYSSELNVNALELDDSALYLCASSYESSSVPGYEQYFGPGTRLTVT.

The gene calls are TRBV5-1 and TRBJ1-2; 8 bases match TRBD1. The CDR3 is made up of 17 amino acids. From germline, CDR1 is SGHRS and CDR2 YFSETQ. V lost 4 bases, J lost 5 bases, and 16 bases stayed unmatched. The DNA for the CDR3 is TGCGCCAGCAGCCCGGCTGGGACAGGAGGCTTCGGGTATGGCTACACCTTC. Amino acid sequence: CASSPAGTGGFGYGYTF.

The CDR3 here is CASRREWTGNTEAFF. As DNA, the CDR3 is TGTGCCAGCAGGAGAGAATGGACAGGGAACACTGAAGCTTTCTTT. The chain couples TRBV2 to TRBJ1-1; TRBD1 aligns across 7 bases. The CDR3 contains 15 residues. The trim removed 6 bases at V and 1 base at J, leaving 8 bases unmatched. From germline, CDR1 is SNHLY and CDR2 FYNNEI.

The chain uses TRBV5-1 and TRBJ2-3, with D uncertain. Trimming pared 0 bases from V and 6 bases from J, leaving 5 bases between. The CDR3 covers 12 residues. Looked up from germline, CDR1 is SGHRS and CDR2 is YFSETQ. This chain's CDR3 is CASSLARDTQYF. For the CDR3, the DNA is TGCGCCAGCAGCTTGGCCCGGGATACGCAGTATTTT.

The V and J genes are TRBV7-9 and TRBJ2-7; weak D call: TRBD1 (5 bases). The ends were cut back, 1 base at V and 4 bases at J, with 8 bases in the middle. The CDR3 is 13 residues long. Looked up from germline, CDR1 is SEHNR and CDR2 is FQNEAQ (reference sequence). CDR3 sequence: CASSLGQFYEQYF. In nucleotides, the CDR3 is TGTGCCAGCAGCTTAGGACAGTTTTACGAGCAGTACTTC.

The chain recombines TRBV11-2 with TRBJ2-4; 10 nucleotides line up with TRBD2. The CDR3 contains 17 residues. After removal of 4 bases from V and 3 bases from J, the junction contained 9 bases not matched to a gene. Germline CDR1 and CDR2: SGHAT and FQNNGV. This chain's CDR3 is CASSSTSSGSSKNIQYF. As DNA, the CDR3 is TGTGCCAGCAGCTCGACCTCTAGCGGGAGTAGCAAAAACATTCAGTACTTC.

J is TRBJ1-1 and V is TRBV15, with TRBD1 as a possible D gene (5 bases). CDR3 size: 14 residues. The V end lost 1 base, the J end lost 2 bases, and 8 bases lay between the germline ends. In germline, CDR1 is LNHNV, CDR2 YYDKDF (reference sequence). CDR3 region: CATSRGRGNTEAFF. DNA of the CDR3: TGTGCCACCAGCAGAGGAAGGGGAAACACTGAAGCTTTCTTT.